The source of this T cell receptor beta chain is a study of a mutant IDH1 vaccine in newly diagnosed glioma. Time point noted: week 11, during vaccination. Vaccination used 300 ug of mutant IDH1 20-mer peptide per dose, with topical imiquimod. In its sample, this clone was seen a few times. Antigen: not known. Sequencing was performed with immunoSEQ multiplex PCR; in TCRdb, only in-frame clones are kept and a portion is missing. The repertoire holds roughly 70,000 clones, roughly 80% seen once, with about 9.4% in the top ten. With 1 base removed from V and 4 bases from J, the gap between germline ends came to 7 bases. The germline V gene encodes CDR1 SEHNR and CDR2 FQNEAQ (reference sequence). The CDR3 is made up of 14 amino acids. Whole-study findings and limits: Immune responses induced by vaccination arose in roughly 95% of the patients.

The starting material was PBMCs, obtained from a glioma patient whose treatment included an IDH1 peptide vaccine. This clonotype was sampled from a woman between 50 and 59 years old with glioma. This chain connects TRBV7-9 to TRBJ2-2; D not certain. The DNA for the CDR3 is TGTGCCAGCAGCTTAGAGCTTGGCACCGGGGAGCTGTTTTTT. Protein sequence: CASSLELGTGELFF. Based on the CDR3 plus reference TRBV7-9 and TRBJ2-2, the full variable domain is DTGVSQNPRHKITKRGQNVTFRCDPISEHNRLYWYRQTLGQGPEFLTYFQNEAQLEKSRLLSDRFSAERPKGSFSTLEIQRTEQGDSAMYLCASSLELGTGELFFGEGSRLTVL.